Following are 20 T cell receptor beta chains from one sample sequenced in a study of T cells after yellow fever vaccination. TCRdb re-called the 5' RACE reads through MiXCR, storing one row per CDR3 protein. The sample records approximately 300,000 distinct CDR3 sequences, around 10% being singletons. This specimen was CD4+ T cells sorted from PBMCs, taken 45 days after the yellow fever booster vaccination. The receptors shown here come from a man younger than 30 who received the YFV17D yellow fever vaccine.

Turning to this clonotype: Compared with germline, one end of the junction differs, possibly owing to a read error. The gene calls are TRBV5-5 and TRBJ2-5, with 9 positions matching TRBD1. The CDR3 runs to 14 residues. Germline CDR1 and CDR2: SGHKS and YYEKEE (reference sequence). The CDR3 DNA follows: TGTGCCAGCAGCCGTAACAGGGGGCAAGAGACCCGGTACTTC. It encodes CASSRNRGQETRYF.

This chain links TRBV2 with TRBJ1-1, with 8 bases identical to TRBD1. This CDR3 is 11 amino acids long. The V segment lost 5 bases and the J segment 11 bases; nucleotides outside the gene matches: 4. The germline V gene encodes CDR1 SNHLY and CDR2 FYNNEI. The CDR3 reads CASSSTGGAFF. The CDR3 DNA sequence: TGTGCCAGCAGTAGTACAGGGGGGGCTTTCTTT.

The V call is TRBV19, the J call TRBJ2-1, with D tentatively TRBD2 (7 bases). The germline V gene has CDR1 LNHDA and CDR2 SQIVND (reference sequence). The CDR3 has 13 amino acids. V lost 10 bases, J lost 9 bases, and 19 bases lay in between. The CDR3, as DNA: TGTGCCACATCAGACGGGGGGCAGTTTGAGCAGTTCTTC. Protein: CATSDGGQFEQFF.

The table lists this clonotype with a few counts. The V and J genes are TRBV7-2 and TRBJ1-6; D remains unclear. Germline V gene data show CDR1 as SGHTA and CDR2 as FQGNSA. The germline V and J ends were trimmed by 7 bases and 0 bases, with 10 bases remaining between them. The CDR3 totals 15 residues. CDR3 in DNA: TGTGCCAGCACCCCTAGGAACTCCTATAATTCACCCCTCCACTTT. Its translation is CASTPRNSYNSPLHF.

This clonotype has a handful of counts. The chain combines TRBV6-5 with TRBJ1-3; no clear D. The ends were cut back, 6 bases at V and 4 bases at J, with 19 bases in the middle. Germline V lookup: CDR1 MNHEY, CDR2 SVGAGI. This CDR3 has 16 amino acids. CDR3 in amino acids: CASSRRPDISGNTIYF. The CDR3, as DNA: TGTGCCAGCAGCCGTCGCCCCGACATTTCGGGAAACACCATATATTTT.

The sample holds a few counts of this clonotype. The genes are TRBV5-1 and TRBJ2-3; 7 nucleotides match TRBD1. Germline assignment: CDR1 SGHRS and CDR2 YFSETQ. CDR3 length equals 14 residues. With 0 bases clipped from V and 4 bases from J, the junction kept 2 bases outside the gene matches. As DNA, the CDR3 is TGCGCCAGCAGCTTGGAGGGGGCCGCAGATACGCAGTATTTT. Translated, it gives CASSLEGAADTQYF. Looking up the rest from reference TRBV5-1 and TRBJ2-3 gives the full variable domain: KAGVTQTPRYLIKTRGQQVTLSCSPISGHRSVSWYQQTPGQGLQFLFEYFSETQRNKGNFPGRFSGRQFSNSRSEMNVSTLELGDSALYLCASSLEGAADTQYFGPGTRLTVL.

This clonotype came up a few times. The chain carries TRBV7-2 and TRBJ2-7; possibly TRBD1 for D (5 bases). CDR1 and CDR2 from the germline V gene are SGHTA and FQGNSA. Trimming removed 4 bases from V and 7 bases from J, with 17 bases in between. The CDR3 extends over 14 amino acids. CDR3 coding DNA: TGTGCCAGCAGCTCCGACAACCCAGGGATAGAGCAGTACTTC. This encodes CASSSDNPGIEQYF.

This clonotype has only a few counts. The V call is TRBV15, the J call TRBJ2-5; tentative D call: TRBD2 (5 bases). In germline, CDR1 is LNHNV, CDR2 YYDKDF (reference sequence). CDR3 length: 17 amino acids. The V and J ends lost 5 bases and 0 bases respectively, with 19 bases between them. CDR3 residues: CATSPGTGIPDQETQYF. The CDR3, as DNA: TGTGCCACCAGCCCTGGTACGGGGATCCCTGACCAAGAGACCCAGTACTTC.

This clonotype was found many times. In DNA, the CDR3 is TGTGCCAGCAGTTTTCTGCGGGCCTCCTACGAGCAGTACTTC. Amino acids: CASSFLRASYEQYF. V usage is TRBV12-3 or TRBV12-4 and J usage is TRBJ2-7; TRBD2 might be the D (5 bases). Trimming pared 3 bases from V and 0 bases from J, leaving 9 bases between. This CDR3 contains 14 residues.

The chain carries TRBV29-1 and TRBJ2-2, with TRBD1 identical over 9 bases. The CDR3 spans 13 residues. The germline V gene encodes CDR1 SQVTM and CDR2 ANQGSEA. Unmatched junction bases numbered 2, after V lost 4 bases and J lost 5 bases. The CDR3 region is CSVVGQGTGELFF. Here the CDR3 DNA reads TGCAGCGTTGTGGGACAGGGAACCGGGGAGCTGTTTTTT.

This clonotype has more than one count but fewer than ten. The rearrangement joins TRBV12-3 or TRBV12-4 to TRBJ2-3, with D possibly being TRBD2 (6 bases). Trimming took 5 bases from V and 0 from J, leaving 18 bases between them. The CDR3 is 17 residues long. CDR3 amino acids: CASSPPPYGTSTDTQYF. The DNA for the CDR3 is TGTGCCAGCAGTCCCCCCCCCTACGGGACTAGCACAGATACGCAGTATTTT.

This clonotype was detected only a few times. The chain uses TRBV15 and TRBJ1-3, with D unresolved. CDR1 is LNHNV, CDR2 YYDKDF, per germline (reference sequence). Trimming took 5 bases from V and 12 from J, leaving 26 bases between them. The CDR3 consists of 16 residues. The CDR3 region has the DNA TGTGCCACCAGCGCTGAGCCCCCCGGACCCGTGTGGGACATATATTTT. Translated, it gives CATSAEPPGPVWDIYF.

This clonotype was found many times. The chain combines TRBV18 with TRBJ1-1; D is uncertain. V was clipped by 6 bases and J by 0 bases, with 5 bases between them. In germline, CDR1 is KGHSH, CDR2 LQKENI. This CDR3 spans 12 amino acids. DNA of the CDR3: TGTGCCAGCTCTTCGGTGAACACTGAAGCTTTCTTT. Encoded protein: CASSSVNTEAFF.

V usage is TRBV9 and J usage is TRBJ1-2; D is undetermined. Per germline, CDR1 SGDLS and CDR2 YYNGEE. The V and J ends lost 0 bases and 8 bases respectively, with 8 bases between them. The CDR3 is 12 residues long. CDR3 sequence: CASSVGLVGYTF. DNA for the CDR3: TGTGCCAGCAGCGTAGGACTGGTGGGCTACACCTTC.

Remarks on this clonotype: One end of the junction is discordant with germline, which a read error may explain. J is TRBJ2-2 and V is TRBV4-1, with 8 bases matching TRBD2. CDR3 length equals 16 residues. Germline V lookup: CDR1 MGHRA, CDR2 YSYEKL. The CDR3 region is CASSLKFRLAGGELFF. The CDR3 DNA reads TGTGCCAGCAGCTTGAAATTTCGGCTAGCGGGCGGGGAGCTGTTTTTT.

The chain has TRBV20-1 and TRBJ2-3, with 14 positions matching TRBD2. Germline V lookup: CDR1 DFQATT, CDR2 SNEGSKA (reference sequence). The CDR3 consists of 14 residues. The ends lost 5 bases at V and 5 bases at J; junction bases unmatched: 3. CDR3 protein: CSARTSGGQDTQYF. Written as DNA, the CDR3 is TGCAGTGCTCGGACTAGCGGGGGGCAAGATACGCAGTATTTT.

This clonotype was found once. CDR3 sequence: CASSLAQNTEAFF. CDR3 sequence (DNA): TGTGCCAGCAGCTTAGCACAGAACACTGAAGCTTTCTTT. The rearrangement joins TRBV7-9 to TRBJ1-1; the D is unclear. Germline V lookup: CDR1 SEHNR, CDR2 FQNEAQ (reference sequence). V was shortened by 0 bases and J by 1 base, with 3 bases between the two germline ends. The CDR3 consists of 13 residues.

The chain links TRBV2 to TRBJ2-4, with 9 positions matching TRBD1. There are 16 residues in the CDR3. The germline V gene has CDR1 SNHLY and CDR2 FYNNEI. V was pared by 7 bases and J by 3 bases, with 10 bases of the junction left unmatched. Written as DNA, the CDR3 is TGTGCCAGCATGGTCGGGACAGGGTTCGGCAAAAACATTCAGTACTTC. It is translated as CASMVGTGFGKNIQYF.

This clonotype was counted ten times or more. The chain recombines TRBV18 with TRBJ2-7; a possible D gene is TRBD1 (5 bases). V lost 6 bases to trimming and J lost 4 bases, with 16 bases between them. The CDR3 has 14 amino acids. The germline V gene encodes CDR1 KGHSH and CDR2 LQKENI. In DNA, the CDR3 is TGTGCCAGCTCTCAGTGGGGCAACAGGTACGAGCAGTACGTC. Its protein is CASSQWGNRYEQYV.

V and J are TRBV24-1 and TRBJ2-1; 10 bases agree with TRBD2. With V trimmed by 6 bases and J by 5 bases, 3 bases remained unmatched. Germline assignment: CDR1 KGHDR and CDR2 SFDVKD. The CDR3 is made up of 14 amino acids. Here the CDR3 DNA reads TGTGCCACCAGTTTAGCGGGAGGAGACAATGAGCAGTTCTTC. This sequence encodes CATSLAGGDNEQFF.